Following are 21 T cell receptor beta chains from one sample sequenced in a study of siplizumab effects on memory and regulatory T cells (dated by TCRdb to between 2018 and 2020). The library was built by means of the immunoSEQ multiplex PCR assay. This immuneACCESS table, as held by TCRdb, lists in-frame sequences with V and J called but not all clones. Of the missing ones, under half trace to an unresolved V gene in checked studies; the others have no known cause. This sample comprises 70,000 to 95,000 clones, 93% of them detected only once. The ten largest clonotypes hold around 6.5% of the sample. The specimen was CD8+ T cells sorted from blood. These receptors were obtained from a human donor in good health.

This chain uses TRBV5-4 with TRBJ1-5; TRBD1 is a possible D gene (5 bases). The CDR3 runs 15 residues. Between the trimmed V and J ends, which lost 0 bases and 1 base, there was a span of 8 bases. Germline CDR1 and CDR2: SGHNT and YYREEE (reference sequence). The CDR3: CASSLVPGSNQPQHF. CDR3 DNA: TGTGCCAGCAGCTTGGTACCAGGGAGCAATCAGCCCCAGCATTTT. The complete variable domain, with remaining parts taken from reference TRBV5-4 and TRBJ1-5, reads ETGVTQSPTHLIKTRGQQVTLRCSSQSGHNTVSWYQQALGQGPQFIFQYYREEENGRGNFPPRFSGLQFPNYSSELNVNALELDDSALYLCASSLVPGSNQPQHFGDGTRLSIL.

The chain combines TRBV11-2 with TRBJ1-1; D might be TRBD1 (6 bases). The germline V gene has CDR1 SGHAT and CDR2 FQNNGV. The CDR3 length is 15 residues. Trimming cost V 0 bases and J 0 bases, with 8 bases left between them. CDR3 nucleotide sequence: TGTGCCAGCAGCTTAGATTGGGACATGAACACTGAAGCTTTCTTT. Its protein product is CASSLDWDMNTEAFF.

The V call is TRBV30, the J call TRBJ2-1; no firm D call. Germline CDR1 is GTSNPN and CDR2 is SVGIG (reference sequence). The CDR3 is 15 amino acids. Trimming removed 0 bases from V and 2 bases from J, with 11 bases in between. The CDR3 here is CAWSVETSPYNEQFF. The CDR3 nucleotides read TGTGCCTGGAGTGTAGAAACCTCCCCCTACAATGAGCAGTTCTTC.

This CDR3 is CASSLGWDSSYEQYF. DNA for the CDR3: TGTGCCAGCAGTTTAGGTTGGGACAGTTCCTACGAGCAGTACTTC. The chain is built from TRBV27 and TRBJ2-7; 7 positions match TRBD1. The CDR3 is 15 residues long. With 2 bases clipped from V and 1 base from J, the junction kept 5 bases outside the gene matches. Germline CDR1 and CDR2: MNHEY and SMNVEV (reference sequence).

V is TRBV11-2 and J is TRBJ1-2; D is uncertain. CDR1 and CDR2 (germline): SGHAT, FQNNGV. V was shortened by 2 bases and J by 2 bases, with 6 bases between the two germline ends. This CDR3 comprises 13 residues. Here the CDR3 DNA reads TGTGCCAGCAGCTTAACAGCCAACTATGGCTACACCTTC. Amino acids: CASSLTANYGYTF. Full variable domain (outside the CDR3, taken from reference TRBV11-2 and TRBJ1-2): EAGVAQSPRYKIIEKRQSVAFWCNPISGHATLYWYQQILGQGPKLLIQFQNNGVVDDSQLPKDRFSAERLKGVDSTLKIQPAKLEDSAVYLCASSLTANYGYTFGSGTRLTVV.

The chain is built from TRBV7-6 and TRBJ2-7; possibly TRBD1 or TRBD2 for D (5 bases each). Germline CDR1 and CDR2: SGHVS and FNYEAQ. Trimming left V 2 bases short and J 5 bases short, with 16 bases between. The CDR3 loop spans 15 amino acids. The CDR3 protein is CASSLSPEGRDEQYF. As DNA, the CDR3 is TGTGCCAGCAGCTTAAGCCCCGAGGGCAGGGACGAGCAGTACTTC.

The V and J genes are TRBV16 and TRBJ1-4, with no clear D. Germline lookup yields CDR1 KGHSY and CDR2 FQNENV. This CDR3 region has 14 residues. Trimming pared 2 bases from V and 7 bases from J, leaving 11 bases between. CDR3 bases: TGTGCCAGCAGCCAACGTTCGGGCAGTGAAAAACTGTTTTTT. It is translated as CASSQRSGSEKLFF.

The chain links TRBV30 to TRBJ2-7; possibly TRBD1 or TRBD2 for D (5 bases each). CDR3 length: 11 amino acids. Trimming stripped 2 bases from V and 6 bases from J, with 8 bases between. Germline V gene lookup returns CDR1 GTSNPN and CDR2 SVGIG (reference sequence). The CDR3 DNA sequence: TGTGCCTGGAGTATTGGGACCGAGCAGTACTTC. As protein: CAWSIGTEQYF. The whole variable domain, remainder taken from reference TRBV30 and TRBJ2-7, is SQTIHQWPATLVQPVGSPLSLECTVEGTSNPNLYWYRQAAGRGLQLLFYSVGIGQISSEVPQNLSASRPQDRQFILSSKKLLLSDSGFYLCAWSIGTEQYFGPGTRLTVT.

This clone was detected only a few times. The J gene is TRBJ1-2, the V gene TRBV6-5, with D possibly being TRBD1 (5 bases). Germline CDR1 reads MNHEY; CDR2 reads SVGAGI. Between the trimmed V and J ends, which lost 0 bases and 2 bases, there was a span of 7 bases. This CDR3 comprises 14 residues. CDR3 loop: CASSYSQGNYGYTF. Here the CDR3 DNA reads TGTGCCAGCAGTTACTCGCAGGGCAACTATGGCTACACCTTC.

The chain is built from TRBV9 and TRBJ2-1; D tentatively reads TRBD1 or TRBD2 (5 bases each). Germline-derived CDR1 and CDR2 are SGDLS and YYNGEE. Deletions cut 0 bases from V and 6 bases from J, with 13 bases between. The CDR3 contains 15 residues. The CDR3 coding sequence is TGTGCCAGCAGCGTAGAGGGACGGCACGGCAATGAGCAGTTCTTC. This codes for CASSVEGRHGNEQFF.

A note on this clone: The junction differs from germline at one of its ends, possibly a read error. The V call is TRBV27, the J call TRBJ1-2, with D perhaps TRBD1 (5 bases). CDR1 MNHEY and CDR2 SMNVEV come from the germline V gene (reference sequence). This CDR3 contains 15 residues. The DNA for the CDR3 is TGTGCCAGCTGTTTAGCGTGGGGTCGAGGGGATGGCTACACCTTC. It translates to CASCLAWGRGDGYTF.

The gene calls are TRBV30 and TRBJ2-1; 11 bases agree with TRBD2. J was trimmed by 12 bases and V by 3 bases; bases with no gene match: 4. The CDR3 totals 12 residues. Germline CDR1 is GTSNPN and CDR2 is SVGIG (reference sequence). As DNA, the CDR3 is TGTGCCTGGAGCTCCGGGACTAGCGGGCAGTTCTTC. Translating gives CAWSSGTSGQFF.

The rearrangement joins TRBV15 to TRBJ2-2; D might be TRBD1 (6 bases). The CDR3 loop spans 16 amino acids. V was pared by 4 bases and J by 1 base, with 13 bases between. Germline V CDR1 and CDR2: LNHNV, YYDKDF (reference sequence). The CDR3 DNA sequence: TGTGCCACCAGCACTATCGACAGGCTGAACACCGGGGAGCTGTTTTTT. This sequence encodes CATSTIDRLNTGELFF.

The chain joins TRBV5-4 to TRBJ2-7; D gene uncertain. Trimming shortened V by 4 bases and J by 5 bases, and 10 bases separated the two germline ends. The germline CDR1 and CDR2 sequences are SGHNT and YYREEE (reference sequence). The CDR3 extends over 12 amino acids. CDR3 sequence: CASSPYPDEQYF. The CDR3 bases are TGTGCCAGCAGCCCTTATCCCGACGAGCAGTACTTC.

CDR3 protein: CSVEEPWGQLYGYTF. CDR3 bases: TGCAGCGTTGAAGAACCATGGGGACAGCTCTATGGCTACACCTTC. V and J are TRBV29-1 and TRBJ1-2; 7 bases are shared with TRBD1. V was pared by 0 bases and J by 4 bases, with 8 bases of the junction left unmatched. CDR1 is SQVTM, CDR2 ANQGSEA, per germline. The CDR3 length is 15 residues.

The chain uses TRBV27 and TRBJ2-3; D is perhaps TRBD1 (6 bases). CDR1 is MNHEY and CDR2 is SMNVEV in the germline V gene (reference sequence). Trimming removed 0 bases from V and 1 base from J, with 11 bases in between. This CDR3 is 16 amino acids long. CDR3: CASSLSLSGGTDTQYF. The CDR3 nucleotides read TGTGCCAGCAGTTTATCGCTCTCAGGGGGCACAGATACGCAGTATTTT.

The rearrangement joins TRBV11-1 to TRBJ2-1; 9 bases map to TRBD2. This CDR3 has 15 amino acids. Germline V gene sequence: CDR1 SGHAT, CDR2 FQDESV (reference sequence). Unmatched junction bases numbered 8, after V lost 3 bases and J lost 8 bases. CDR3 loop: CASSFGGRAGDEQFF. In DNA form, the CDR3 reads TGTGCCAGCAGCTTTGGCGGGAGGGCCGGCGATGAGCAGTTCTTC.

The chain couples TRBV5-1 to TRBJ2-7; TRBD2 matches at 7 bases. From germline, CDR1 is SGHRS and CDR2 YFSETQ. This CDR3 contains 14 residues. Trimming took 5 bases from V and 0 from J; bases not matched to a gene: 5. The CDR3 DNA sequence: TGCGCCAGCAGGGGTAGCGGGTCCTCCTACGAGCAGTACTTC. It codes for CASRGSGSSYEQYF.

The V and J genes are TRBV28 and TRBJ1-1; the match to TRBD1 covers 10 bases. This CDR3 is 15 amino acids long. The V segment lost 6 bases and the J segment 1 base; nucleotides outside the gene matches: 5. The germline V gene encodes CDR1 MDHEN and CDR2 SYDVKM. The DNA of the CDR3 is TGTGCCAGCAGCTACAGACAGGGGGCGAACACTGAAGCTTTCTTT. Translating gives CASSYRQGANTEAFF.

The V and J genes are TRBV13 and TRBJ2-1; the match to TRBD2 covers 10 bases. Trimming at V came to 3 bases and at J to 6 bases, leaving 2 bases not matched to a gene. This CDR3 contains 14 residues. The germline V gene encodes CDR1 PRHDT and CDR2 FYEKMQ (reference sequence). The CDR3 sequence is CASSFTSGVNEQFF. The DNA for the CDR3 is TGTGCCAGCAGCTTCACTAGCGGGGTCAATGAGCAGTTCTTC.

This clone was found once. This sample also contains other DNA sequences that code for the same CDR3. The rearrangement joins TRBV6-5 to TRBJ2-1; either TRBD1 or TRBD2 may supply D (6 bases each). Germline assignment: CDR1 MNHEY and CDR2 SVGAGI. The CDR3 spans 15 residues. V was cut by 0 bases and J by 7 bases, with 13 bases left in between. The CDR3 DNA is TGTGCCAGCAGTTACTCGGGGGGCTCGGGGAATGAGCAGTTCTTC. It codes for CASSYSGGSGNEQFF.